Reported below is one T cell receptor beta chain. This record belongs to a study of blood T cell repertoires in COVID-19. On the study more broadly: Sample material is recorded as cDNA or gDNA derived from T cells, B-cell-depleted T cells, or PBMCs.

CDR1 and CDR2 from the germline V gene are KGHDR and SFDVKD. Between the trimmed V and J ends, which lost 0 bases and 6 bases, there was a span of 14 bases. This CDR3 region has 16 residues. Participants were aged roughly 18 to 89 years from more than 20 US areas. Categorization into cohorts depended on clinical history that participants reported. How the authors handled the data: Quantification of nucleated cells was approximated via reference gene primer amplification. The protocol was immunoSEQ multiplex PCR, while the TCRdb copy is restricted to in-frame clones and leaves out a portion. V, J and clone size are taken as reported in that table, and D and trimming were inferred from the DNA itself. The repertoire holds 200,000 to 300,000 clones, with 75% to 90% as singletons.

Sequenced material: PBMCs or T cells enriched from blood (not recorded which). This chain joins TRBV24-1 and TRBJ2-1; perhaps TRBD2 as D (5 bases). The origin of this receptor is a man in his fifties who had been exposed to COVID-19. As DNA, the CDR3 is TGTGCCACCAGTGATTTGAGAGGGAATCGTCCCAATGAGCAGTTCTTC. This codes for CATSDLRGNRPNEQFF.